The 9 T cell receptor beta chains presented below share a single source sample, sequenced in a study of monozygotic twins with inflammatory bowel disease (dated 2019 in TCRdb). Library creation used 5' RACE. Data came from an Illumina HiSeq 2500. Through TCRdb reprocessing, the reads give one entry per CDR3 protein sequence; DNA is omitted. This sample's table lists 95,000 to 110,000 distinct CDR3 sequences. The ten largest clones add up to 1.9% of the sample. Input material: blood. All receptors come from a human donor with ulcerative colitis or Crohn's disease, or a healthy co-twin of an affected twin (not recorded which).

The chain is built from TRBV9 and TRBJ1-5; lacking DNA, the TRBD1 call made by TCRdb goes unchecked. CDR3 length: 14 residues. Looked up from germline, CDR1 is SGDLS and CDR2 is YYNGEE. This chain's CDR3 is CASSGTAFNQPQHF.

The V and J genes are TRBV20-1 and TRBJ2-5; TCRdb selects TRBD1, and the lack of DNA leaves this call unchecked. The CDR3 runs to 13 residues. The V gene's germline CDR1 is DFQATT and CDR2 SNEGSKA (reference sequence). The CDR3 sequence is CSATPHLQETQYF.

The CDR3 is CSVGVRGHNTGELFF. The J gene is TRBJ2-2, the V gene TRBV29-1; TCRdb calls TRBD1, which cannot be checked without DNA. This CDR3 is built from 15 residues. Germline V gives CDR1 SQVTM, CDR2 ANQGSEA.

This chain uses TRBV12-3 or TRBV12-4 with TRBJ2-5; TCRdb names TRBD2, which stays unverified in the absence of DNA. This CDR3 comprises 17 residues. CDR3 sequence: CASSSAALAALQETQYF.

The chain couples TRBV12-3 or TRBV12-4 to TRBJ2-6. CDR3 length equals 15 residues. CDR3: CASSLVRPGANVLTF.

The chain couples TRBV18 to TRBJ2-7; TCRdb calls TRBD1, which cannot be checked without DNA. The CDR3 has 15 amino acids. Germline assignment: CDR1 KGHSH and CDR2 LQKENI. CDR3 loop: CASSPRGTVTYEQYF.

The chain carries TRBV20-1 and TRBJ2-1; TCRdb names TRBD1, which stays unverified in the absence of DNA. The germline gives CDR1 DFQATT, CDR2 SNEGSKA (reference sequence). The CDR3 runs to 14 residues. This chain's CDR3 is CSSRDINKNNEQFF.

The chain uses TRBV7-8 and TRBJ2-7. Germline V CDR1 and CDR2: SGHVS, FQNEAQ. CDR3 length: 12 residues. The CDR3 is CASSLNLGEQYF.

The genes are TRBV3-1 and TRBJ1-1. The length of the CDR3 is 14 residues. Germline V gene data show CDR1 as LGHDT and CDR2 as YNNKEL (reference sequence). The CDR3 here is CASSLRTGNTEAFF.